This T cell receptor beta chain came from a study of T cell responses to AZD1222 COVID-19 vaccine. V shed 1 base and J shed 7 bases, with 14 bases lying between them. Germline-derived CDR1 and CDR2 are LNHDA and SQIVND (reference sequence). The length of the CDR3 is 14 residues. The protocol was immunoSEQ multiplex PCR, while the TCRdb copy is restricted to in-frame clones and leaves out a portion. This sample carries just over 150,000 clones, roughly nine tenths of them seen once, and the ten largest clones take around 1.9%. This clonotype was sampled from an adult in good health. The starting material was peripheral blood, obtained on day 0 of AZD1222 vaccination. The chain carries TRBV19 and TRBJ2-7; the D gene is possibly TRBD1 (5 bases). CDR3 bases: TGTGCCAGTAGTATAGCTATATCCGACAGAGAGCAGTACTTC. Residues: CASSIAISDREQYF.